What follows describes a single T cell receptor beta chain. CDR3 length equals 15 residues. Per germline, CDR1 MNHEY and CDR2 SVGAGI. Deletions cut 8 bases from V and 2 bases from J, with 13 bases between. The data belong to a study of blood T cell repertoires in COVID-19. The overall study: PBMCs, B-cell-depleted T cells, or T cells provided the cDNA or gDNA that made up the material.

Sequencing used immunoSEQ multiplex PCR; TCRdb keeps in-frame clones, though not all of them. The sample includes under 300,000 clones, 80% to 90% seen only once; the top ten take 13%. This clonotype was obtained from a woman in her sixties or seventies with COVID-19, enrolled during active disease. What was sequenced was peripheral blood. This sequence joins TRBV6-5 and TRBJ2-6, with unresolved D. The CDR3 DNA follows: TGTGCCAGCTCTAAATTGGGCGCTGGGGCCAACGTCCTGACTTTC. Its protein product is CASSKLGAGANVLTF.